The clone carrying this T cell receptor (beta chain) has only a few counts. The data derive from a study of blood T cell repertoires in COVID-19. The wider study: The study drew acute and convalescent COVID-19 samples from the United States, Italy and Spain.

The method was immunoSEQ multiplex PCR; TCRdb's version includes in-frame clones alone and lacks a portion of them. This table holds 70,000 or so clones, roughly 91% found once. Germline loops: CDR1 MNHEY, CDR2 SVGEGT. Trimming removed 6 bases from V and 1 base from J; junction bases left unmatched: 7. This CDR3 contains 15 residues. Sequences were obtained from peripheral blood. The sequence came from a human donor in a cohort sampled during active COVID-19. The chain couples TRBV6-2 or TRBV6-3 to TRBJ1-1; 8 bases map to TRBD1. The CDR3 reads CASSPLDRANTEAFF. The CDR3 nucleotides are TGTGCCAGCAGCCCTCTGGACAGGGCGAACACTGAAGCTTTCTTT.